Below, 6 T cell receptor beta chains from the same sample are listed, as sequenced in a study of blood T cell repertoires in COVID-19. Assay used: immunoSEQ multiplex PCR; TCRdb lists only in-frame clones, some missing. The sample shows about 370,000 clones, 70% to 90% of them seen only once. The sample consisted of peripheral blood. Source of these receptors: a woman in her 30s with COVID-19, enrolled during active disease.

V gene TRBV24-1 combines with J gene TRBJ2-1, with 9 nucleotides matching TRBD1. With V trimmed by 3 bases and J by 4 bases, 12 bases remained unmatched. The CDR3 is made up of 18 amino acids. Germline values: CDR1 KGHDR, CDR2 SFDVKD. In DNA form, the CDR3 reads TGTGCCACCAGTGATGCAATCGGGACAGGGTCAGGGTACAATGAGCAGTTCTTC. Translation gives CATSDAIGTGSGYNEQFF.

V usage is TRBV7-2 and J usage is TRBJ2-3, with a possible D match to TRBD1 (5 bases). V lost 1 base, J lost 0 bases, and 8 bases lay in between. Per germline, CDR1 SGHTA and CDR2 FQGNSA. The CDR3 loop spans 15 amino acids. In nucleotides, the CDR3 is TGTGCCAGCAGCTTAGGGGGCAGGAGCACAGATACGCAGTATTTT. It codes for CASSLGGRSTDTQYF.

The rearrangement links TRBV4-3 to TRBJ1-4; weak D call: TRBD1 (5 bases). The CDR3 totals 14 residues. The germline gives CDR1 LGHNA, CDR2 YSLEER. Trimming removed 4 bases at V and 8 bases at J, with 14 bases between. CDR3: CASSPGLRGEKLFF. DNA of the CDR3: TGCGCCAGCAGCCCGGGACTGAGGGGCGAAAAACTGTTTTTT.

This clone has just a few counts. The chain recombines TRBV6-2 or TRBV6-3 with TRBJ2-7; D is unresolved. The germline CDR1 and CDR2 sequences are MNHEY and SVGEGT. This CDR3 spans 12 amino acids. Trimming shortened V by 5 bases and J by 4 bases, and 9 bases separated the two germline ends. CDR3 in amino acids: CASSLDGYEQYV. DNA of the CDR3: TGTGCCAGCAGTCTAGACGGGTACGAGCAGTACGTC.

J is TRBJ2-2 and V is TRBV19; 11 bases line up with TRBD1. The CDR3 extends over 16 amino acids. V was pared by 3 bases and J by 4 bases, with 4 bases of the junction left unmatched. The germline V gene has CDR1 LNHDA and CDR2 SQIVND (reference sequence). This chain's CDR3 is CASSMGTGGITGELFF. The CDR3 bases are TGTGCCAGTAGTATGGGGACAGGGGGGATCACCGGGGAGCTGTTTTTT.

The V and J genes are TRBV4-1 and TRBJ1-5, with a weak D call TRBD1 (5 bases). Germline CDR1 and CDR2: MGHRA and YSYEKL. The V and J ends lost 0 bases and 7 bases respectively, with 7 bases between them. The CDR3 loop spans 13 amino acids. This chain's CDR3 is CASSQDWTQPQHF. As DNA, the CDR3 is TGCGCCAGCAGCCAAGACTGGACACAGCCCCAGCATTTT.